These T cell receptor beta chains were read from a single sample in a study of sequential checkpoint blockade in melanoma. Data came from immunoSEQ multiplex PCR; TCRdb stores just in-frame clones and leaves some out. The sample lists some 10,000 clones; more than 75% were seen once. Sequencing was performed on CD8+ T cells sorted from blood (inferred from file names), taken from a patient given nivolumab and ipilimumab in sequence. These receptor sequences come from a human donor with melanoma. CDR3s include the opening cysteine and the closing phenylalanine or tryptophan. Fields, in order: V gene, J gene, clone size, D gene, CDR3 DNA, CDR3 protein. The D gene is left open where the match is weak. A clone size is listed for some rows: how often the clone was seen (once, few, many), or a class if it is expanded.

>TRBV27|TRBJ2-2|.|.
TGTGCCAGTATGTTAGGGAGTACCGGGGAGCTGTTTTTT
CASMLGSTGELFF
>TRBV6-5|TRBJ1-5|.|.
TGTGCCAGCAGCCCTGGGAGGGCCGCAGGGCAGCCCCAGCATTTT
CASSPGRAAGQPQHF
>TRBV13|TRBJ2-7|.|.
TGTGCCAGCAGCTTAATGACTGAAATCTCCTACGAGCAGTACTTC
CASSLMTEISYEQYF
>TRBV29-1|TRBJ1-2|once|.
TGCAGCGTTGAAGGGGCCGCCTCCTCACTCTATGGCTACACCTTC
CSVEGAASSLYGYTF
>TRBV19|TRBJ2-1|.|TRBD1
TGTGCCAGTACTACAGGGGCCAATGAGCAGTTCTTC
CASTTGANEQFF
>TRBV5-4|TRBJ2-7|.|.
TGTGCCAGCAGCTTGAAACGTCCCCAGGTTTACGAGCAGTACTTC
CASSLKRPQVYEQYF
>TRBV6-6|TRBJ2-1|.|.
TGTGCCAGCAGTCCCTATGGCAATGAGCAGTTCTTC
CASSPYGNEQFF
>TRBV19|TRBJ2-7|.|TRBD1
TGTGCCAGTAGTATCACAGGGGTTTACGAGCAGTACTTC
CASSITGVYEQYF
>TRBV13|TRBJ1-2|.|TRBD1
TGTGCCAGCAGCTTGACAGGGAGTGTGGGGGGCTACACCTTC
CASSLTGSVGGYTF
>TRBV9|TRBJ2-7|once|TRBD1
TGTGCCAGCAGCGTAGCGGACAGGATCCGCGACGAGCAGTACTTC
CASSVADRIRDEQYF
>TRBV9|TRBJ2-7|.|.
TGTGCCAGCAGCGTAGGTTCGGGGGTAAGTTACGAGCAGTACTTC
CASSVGSGVSYEQYF
>TRBV7-9|TRBJ1-1|.|.
TGTGCCAGCAGCTTAGCGCAGGGGATGAACACTGAAGCTTTCTTT
CASSLAQGMNTEAFF
>TRBV9|TRBJ2-7|.|.
TGTGCCAGCAGCGTAACGGACACCGGCTACGAGCAGTACTTC
CASSVTDTGYEQYF
>TRBV2|TRBJ1-2|.|.
TGTGCCAGCAGTGAAGGCACGGACACCACAGCTAACTATGGCTACACCTTC
CASSEGTDTTANYGYTF
>TRBV11-3|TRBJ1-5|.|.
TGTGCCAGCAGCTTAACCACGGGAGTCAATCAGCCCCAGCATTTT
CASSLTTGVNQPQHF
>TRBV27|TRBJ2-7|few|TRBD1
TGTGCCAGCAGTTTAGGCCCAGGGGGCGAGCAGTACTTC
CASSLGPGGEQYF
>TRBV7-9|TRBJ2-7|few|.
TGTGCCAGCACCCTAATGGACAGTAGCGACGAGCAGTACTTC
CASTLMDSSDEQYF
>TRBV15|TRBJ1-1|medium-sized|.
TGTGCCACCAGCAGAGATAGAGGGCTGAACACTGAAGCTTTCTTT
CATSRDRGLNTEAFF
>TRBV30|TRBJ2-7|.|TRBD2
TGTGCCTGGAGTTTAACCGGGACTAGCGAGCAGTACTTC
CAWSLTGTSEQYF
>TRBV5-8|TRBJ1-2|.|TRBD1
TGTGCCAGCACCTGGACAGGGGGCGCAGGTGGCTACACCTTC
CASTWTGGAGGYTF
>TRBV4-2|TRBJ2-1|.|.
TGTGCCAGCAGCCACCACGCCCGGGACTCAAGTGAGCAGTTCTTC
CASSHHARDSSEQFF
>TRBV27|TRBJ2-7|.|TRBD2
TGTGCCAGCAGTAAGAGGTTGGGACTAGCGGTCTACGAGCAGTACTTC
CASSKRLGLAVYEQYF
>TRBV7-9|TRBJ1-2|few|.
TGCGCCAGCAGCCAAGCCTTTGACAGTTCGGTACATGGCTACACCTTC
CASSQAFDSSVHGYTF
>TRBV7-9|TRBJ1-1|.|.
TGTGCCAGCAGCTTAGGGGGGCGGAATGAAGCTTTCTTT
CASSLGGRNEAFF
>TRBV5-4|TRBJ2-7|.|TRBD1
TGTGCCAGCAGCTTCCGTCGGGACAGGGCCTCCTACGAGCAGTACTTC
CASSFRRDRASYEQYF
>TRBV5-8|TRBJ1-5|few|TRBD1
TGTGCCAGCAGCAACAGGGGTAGCAATCAGCCCCAGCATTTT
CASSNRGSNQPQHF
>TRBV7-9|TRBJ2-7|.|.
TGTGCCAGCAGCTTTTTCCAGGACTACGAGCAGTACTTC
CASSFFQDYEQYF
>TRBV7-9|TRBJ2-7|.|.
TGTGCCAGCAGCCCCAGCTCCTACGAGCAGTACTTC
CASSPSSYEQYF
>TRBV5-8|TRBJ2-7|.|TRBD1
TGTGCCAGCAGCCGTGAGGGGGCCAGGAGCTCCTACGAGCAGTACTTC
CASSREGARSSYEQYF
>TRBV18|TRBJ2-6|.|.
TGTGCCAGCTCAGGGCAGAGGGACATTTACAAAAGTCGGGCCAACGTCCTGACTTTC
CASSGQRDIYKSRANVLTF
>TRBV9|TRBJ1-1|.|.
TGTGCCAGCGGGCGGGGCAGCAGGAACACTGAAGCTTTCTTT
CASGRGSRNTEAFF
>TRBV11-3|TRBJ2-7|.|.
TGTGCCAGCAGTACAGGGTTCGAGCAGTACTTC
CASSTGFEQYF
>TRBV19|TRBJ1-6|.|.
TGTGCCAGTAGCGACGGGAATTCACCCCTCCACTTT
CASSDGNSPLHF
>TRBV5-4|TRBJ1-3|.|TRBD1
TGTGCCAGCAGCGAAGGACAGGGGGCGAGCTCTGGAAACACCATATATTTT
CASSEGQGASSGNTIYF
>TRBV4-3|TRBJ2-7|.|TRBD2
TGCGCCAGCAGCCAAGAAGGGACTAGCGGGGGTTACGAGCAGTACTTC
CASSQEGTSGGYEQYF
>TRBV29-1|TRBJ2-7|.|TRBD1
TGCAGCGTTGTAGGGACAGGGGCTTTCTACGAGCAGTACTTC
CSVVGTGAFYEQYF
>TRBV9|TRBJ1-1|.|TRBD1
TGTGCCAGCAGCGCGACAGGGGGACTGAACACTGAAGCTTTCTTT
CASSATGGLNTEAFF
>TRBV5-8|TRBJ1-5|.|.
TGCGCCAGCAGCCAAGAGAGACATAGCAATCAGCCCCAGCATTTT
CASSQERHSNQPQHF
>TRBV7-6|TRBJ2-7|.|TRBD1
TGTGCCAGCAGCTCTTCGGGACAGGGTTCTTACGAGCAGTACTTC
CASSSSGQGSYEQYF
>TRBV29-1|TRBJ1-2|.|TRBD1
TGCAGCGTGGACTCTGACAGGGTGTATGGCTACACCTTC
CSVDSDRVYGYTF
>TRBV5-4|TRBJ2-7|.|TRBD2
TGTGCCAGCAGCGTCGCGGGGGGGCCCGGCTACGAGCAGTACTTC
CASSVAGGPGYEQYF
>TRBV6-1|TRBJ2-7|.|.
TGTGCCAGCAGTGACTACAGCTACTACGAGCAGTACTTC
CASSDYSYYEQYF
>TRBV9|TRBJ2-7|few|TRBD2
TGTGCCAGCAGTAGCGGGGGCCAACCCGGTGGCGAGCAGTACTTC
CASSSGGQPGGEQYF
>TRBV6-1|TRBJ1-6|.|.
TGTGCCAGCAGTGACGACAGTGGCTATAATTCACCCCTCCACTTT
CASSDDSGYNSPLHF
>TRBV19|TRBJ1-3|.|.
TGTGCCAGTAGTATCCGGAGCTCTGGAAACACCATATATTTT
CASSIRSSGNTIYF
>TRBV9|TRBJ2-2|.|.
TGTGCCAGCAGCGAGGGAGTCGTCACCGGGGAGCTGTTTTTT
CASSEGVVTGELFF
>TRBV7-9|TRBJ1-2|.|.
TGTGCCAGCAGCTTCCGACAGGAAGATAACTATGGCTACACCTTC
CASSFRQEDNYGYTF
>TRBV7-2|TRBJ1-1|.|.
TGTGCCAGCAGCTTACTAGGGGCGAGGATCCTGAACACTGAAGCTTTCTTT
CASSLLGARILNTEAFF